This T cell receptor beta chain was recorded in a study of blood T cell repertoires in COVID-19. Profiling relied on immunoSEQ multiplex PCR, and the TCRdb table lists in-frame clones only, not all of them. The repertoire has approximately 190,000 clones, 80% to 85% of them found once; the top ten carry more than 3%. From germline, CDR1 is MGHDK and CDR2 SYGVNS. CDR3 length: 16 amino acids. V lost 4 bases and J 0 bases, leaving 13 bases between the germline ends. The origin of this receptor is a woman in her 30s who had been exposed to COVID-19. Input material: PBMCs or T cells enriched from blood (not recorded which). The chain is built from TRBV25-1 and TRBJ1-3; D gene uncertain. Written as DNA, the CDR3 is TGTGCCAGCAGTGGAACGTGGGCTCACTCTGGAAACACCATATATTTT. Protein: CASSGTWAHSGNTIYF.